A selection of T cell receptor beta chains follows, all from one sample in a study of shared clonotypes between healthy human individuals. The method was immunoSEQ multiplex PCR; TCRdb's version includes in-frame clones alone and lacks a portion of them. The sample records about 1.1 million clones, about 84% being singletons. The sequencing sample was made of memory CD4+ T cells from PBMCs. Receptors were obtained from a man younger than 30 in good health. Some clones in this sample may be carry-over from other donors' samples. Each CDR3 is given with its conserved first and last residue. Fields, in order: V gene, D gene, clone size, J gene, CDR3 protein, CDR3 DNA. A D gene is named only where the DNA matches it firmly. Expanded clones get a size class; other rows say once, few or many, or leave the size out.

>TRBV5-1|NA|NA|TRBJ2-5
CASSQQRSQETQYF
TGCGCCAGCAGCCAACAGAGGAGTCAAGAGACCCAGTACTTC
>TRBV5-4|TRBD2|NA|TRBJ2-3
CASSSASGSETDTQYF
TGTGCCAGCAGCTCTGCTAGCGGGAGTGAAACAGATACGCAGTATTTT
>TRBV7-2|NA|NA|TRBJ2-1
CASSLGQGSYNEQFF
TGTGCCAGCAGCTTAGGGCAGGGGTCCTACAATGAGCAGTTCTTC
>TRBV7-2|TRBD2|NA|TRBJ2-7
CASSRLAGGSYEQYF
TGTGCCAGCAGTAGGTTAGCGGGAGGGTCCTACGAGCAGTACTTC
>TRBV4-1|NA|NA|TRBJ1-4
CASSQDTAGPGEKLFF
TGCGCCAGCAGCCAAGATACGGCAGGGCCGGGGGAAAAACTGTTTTTT
>TRBV10-3|TRBD1|NA|TRBJ1-4
CAISRDSYEKLFF
TGTGCCATCAGTCGGGACAGCTATGAAAAACTGTTTTTT
>TRBV19|NA|few|TRBJ1-5
CASSITGLSQPQHF
TGTGCCAGTAGTATTACGGGGCTCAGTCAGCCCCAGCATTTT
>TRBV12-1|NA|NA|TRBJ2-1
CASSRTGAPKFF
TGTGCCAGCAGCCGGACAGGGGCTCCCAAGTTCTTC
>TRBV7-9|NA|NA|TRBJ2-7
CASSIHQGSFSYEQYF
TGTGCCAGCAGCATCCACCAGGGGTCATTCTCCTACGAGCAGTACTTC
>TRBV2|TRBD2|NA|TRBJ2-3
CASLSGRAPDTQYF
TGTGCCAGTCTTAGCGGGAGGGCACCAGATACGCAGTATTTT
>TRBV30|NA|NA|TRBJ1-3
CAWSRGTGNTIYF
TGTGCCTGGAGTAGGGGGACTGGAAACACCATATATTTT
>TRBV23-1|TRBD1|NA|TRBJ1-5
CASTGTENSNQPQHF
TGCGCCAGCACTGGGACAGAAAATAGCAATCAGCCCCAGCATTTT
>TRBV27|NA|few|TRBJ2-2
CASSLEPLRLGTGELFF
TGTGCCAGCAGTTTAGAGCCTTTGAGATTAGGGACCGGGGAGCTGTTTTTT
>TRBV30|TRBD1|NA|TRBJ1-4
CAWSDRGREKLFF
TGTGCCTGGAGTGACAGGGGCCGGGAAAAACTGTTTTTT
>TRBV5-1|NA|NA|TRBJ2-3
CASSLARAADTQYF
TGCGCCAGCAGCTTGGCTAGAGCAGCAGATACGCAGTATTTT
>TRBV4-1|TRBD2|once|TRBJ2-5
CASSQLSGRAQETQYF
TGCGCCAGCAGCCAATTAAGCGGGAGGGCCCAAGAGACCCAGTACTTC